The 28 T cell receptor beta chains reported below all come from one sample, sequenced in a study of preoperative IRX-2 immunotherapy in early breast cancer. Documented treatment: preoperative locoregional IRX-2 cytokine immunotherapy. TCRdb's table, derived via immunoSEQ multiplex PCR, lists solely in-frame clones and lacks some. The data show just under 4,000 clones, around 69% seen once. The specimen comprised tumor tissue, sampled after IRX-2 immunotherapy. All receptors come from a human donor with breast cancer.

The chain has TRBV10-2 and TRBJ2-7; TRBD1 matches 9 bases. Germline trimming cut 8 bases from V and 3 bases from J; bases unmatched to any gene: 5. The CDR3 is 13 residues long. Germline values: CDR1 WSHSY, CDR2 SAAADI. The CDR3 region has the DNA TGCGCCAGCTATAGGACAGGGGTCTACGAGCAGTACTTC. This sequence encodes CASYRTGVYEQYF.

This clone occurred a few times. The rearrangement joins TRBV19 to TRBJ2-3; 9 bases align to TRBD1. With 6 bases clipped from V and 5 bases from J, the junction kept 6 bases outside the gene matches. The CDR3 extends over 14 amino acids. CDR1 is LNHDA, CDR2 SQIVND, per germline (reference sequence). For the CDR3, the DNA is TGTGCCAGTAGGGGACAGGGTGGGAGAGATACGCAGTATTTT. Translation: CASRGQGGRDTQYF.

The gene calls are TRBV29-1 and TRBJ2-1, with D tentatively TRBD1 (6 bases). V shed 5 bases and J shed 1 base, with 12 bases lying between them. In germline, CDR1 is SQVTM, CDR2 ANQGSEA. The CDR3 runs to 14 residues. The CDR3 nucleotides are TGCAGCGTTCCCACGAGGGGGTCCTACAATGAGCAGTTCTTC. Encoded protein: CSVPTRGSYNEQFF.

The chain has TRBV14 and TRBJ2-1; TRBD2 matches 7 bases. CDR3 length: 13 amino acids. The ends lost 2 bases at V and 7 bases at J; junction bases unmatched: 2. Germline CDR1 is SGHDN and CDR2 is FVKESK. The CDR3 sequence: CASSQLAVNEQFF. The CDR3 DNA sequence: TGTGCCAGCAGCCAACTAGCGGTTAATGAGCAGTTCTTC.

The chain employs TRBV19 and TRBJ2-7; D might be TRBD1 or TRBD2, each matching 5 bases. CDR1 is LNHDA, CDR2 SQIVND, per germline (reference sequence). The ends were cut back, 4 bases at V and 6 bases at J, with 22 bases in the middle. This CDR3 is built from 16 residues. The CDR3 DNA reads TGTGCCAGTAGTAGATGGGTGGGGACCGCAAGTGGCGAGCAGTACTTC. Amino acid sequence: CASSRWVGTASGEQYF.

This clone is medium-sized (0.01 to 0.1%) in the sample. J is TRBJ2-1 and V is TRBV12-5; a weak D match, TRBD1 (6 bases). The length of the CDR3 is 13 residues. Germline V gene lookup returns CDR1 LGHNT and CDR2 FRNRAP. CDR3 protein: CASCSDSYNEQFF. The DNA for the CDR3 is TGTGCCAGCTGTTCGGACAGCTACAATGAGCAGTTCTTC.

V usage is TRBV6-8 and J usage is TRBJ2-7, with D maybe TRBD1 (7 bases). The V gene's germline CDR1 is MNHGY and CDR2 SAAAGT. CDR3 length equals 15 residues. V was clipped by 5 bases and J by 0 bases, with 14 bases between them. The CDR3 nucleotides are TGTGCCAGCAGTGTCGGGCGGGACAGCTCCTACGAGCAGTACTTC. It yields the protein CASSVGRDSSYEQYF.

This chain joins TRBV19 and TRBJ1-1; D possibly corresponds to TRBD1 (6 bases). The V gene's germline CDR1 is LNHDA and CDR2 SQIVND (reference sequence). Trimming pared 0 bases from V and 6 bases from J, leaving 14 bases between. This CDR3 contains 15 residues. CDR3 in amino acids: CASSIEGGTSAEAFF. The CDR3 DNA follows: TGTGCCAGTAGTATAGAGGGGGGCACCTCGGCTGAAGCTTTCTTT. The complete variable domain, with remaining parts taken from reference TRBV19 and TRBJ1-1, reads DGGITQSPKYLFRKEGQNVTLSCEQNLNHDAMYWYRQDPGQGLRLIYYSQIVNDFQKGDIAEGYSVSREKKESFPLTVTSAQKNPTAFYLCASSIEGGTSAEAFFGQGTRLTVV.

The genes are TRBV18 and TRBJ2-3; 8 bases match TRBD2. Germline CDR1 is KGHSH and CDR2 is LQKENI. The CDR3 runs 16 residues. V shed 4 bases, J shed 0 bases, and the junction held 6 bases outside the gene matches. In nucleotides, the CDR3 is TGTGCCAGCTCACAAAGAAGCGGGGGAAGCACAGATACGCAGTATTTT. Translating it yields CASSQRSGGSTDTQYF. The full variable domain, rest sourced from reference TRBV18 and TRBJ2-3, is NAGVMQNPRHLVRRRGQEARLRCSPMKGHSHVYWYRQLPEEGLKFMVYLQKENIIDESGMPKERFSAEFPKEGPSILRIQQVVRGDSAAYFCASSQRSGGSTDTQYFGPGTRLTVL.

By share, this clone counts as medium-sized (0.01 to 0.1%). CDR3 in DNA: TGTGCCAGCAGTTTAAGGGGGGAGACCCAGTACTTC. Translating gives CASSLRGETQYF. This chain uses TRBV28 with TRBJ2-5; TRBD1 is a possible D gene (6 bases). The V end lost 2 bases, the J end lost 5 bases, and 6 bases lay between the germline ends. Germline V gives CDR1 MDHEN, CDR2 SYDVKM. CDR3 length: 12 amino acids.

There are a few counts of this clone. The V gene is TRBV15, the J gene TRBJ2-7, with D unresolved. Trimming took off 2 bases at V and 4 bases at J, with 15 bases between the two ends. This CDR3 has 15 amino acids. Per germline, CDR1 LNHNV and CDR2 YYDKDF (reference sequence). CDR3 in amino acids: CATSRNQGQGYEQYF. Written as DNA, the CDR3 is TGTGCCACCAGCAGAAACCAAGGGCAAGGGTACGAGCAGTACTTC.

This chain uses TRBV29-1 with TRBJ2-1, with D unclear. Trimming took 3 bases from V and 7 from J, leaving 13 bases between them. This CDR3 has 13 amino acids. Per germline, CDR1 SQVTM and CDR2 ANQGSEA. The CDR3 sequence: CSVETDNYNEQFF. The CDR3 bases are TGCAGCGTTGAGACTGACAATTATAATGAGCAGTTCTTC.

This chain uses TRBV11-3 with TRBJ1-1, with 7 bases fitting TRBD1. The trim removed 5 bases at V and 5 bases at J, leaving 8 bases unmatched. The CDR3 consists of 14 residues. Germline V gene data show CDR1 as SGHNT and CDR2 as YENEEA. CDR3 loop: CASSQNQGGTEAFF. The CDR3 DNA reads TGTGCCAGCAGCCAAAACCAGGGGGGGACTGAAGCTTTCTTT.

J is TRBJ2-1 and V is TRBV18; 8 bases agree with TRBD2. The CDR3 extends over 13 amino acids. Germline V lookup: CDR1 KGHSH, CDR2 LQKENI. With 6 bases clipped from V and 9 bases from J, the junction kept 7 bases outside the gene matches. DNA of the CDR3: TGTGCCAGCTCCCGAGGACTAGCTCGTGAGCAGTTCTTC. It specifies CASSRGLAREQFF.

This clone was counted between two and nine times. J is TRBJ1-5 and V is TRBV6-8; 8 nucleotides agree with TRBD1. Germline V CDR1 and CDR2: MNHGY, SAAAGT. J was trimmed by 0 bases and V by 10 bases; bases with no gene match: 8. The CDR3 covers 15 residues. CDR3 residues: CATYDRGYSNQPQHF. The CDR3 bases are TGTGCCACCTACGACAGGGGATATAGCAATCAGCCCCAGCATTTT.

This clone came up a few times. The chain has TRBV6-8 and TRBJ2-3, with a possible D match to TRBD2 (6 bases). V was clipped by 0 bases and J by 6 bases, with 19 bases between them. CDR1 is MNHGY and CDR2 is SAAAGT in the germline V gene. The length of the CDR3 is 17 residues. The chain's CDR3 is CASSYSRGGYHRDTQYF. As DNA, the CDR3 is TGTGCCAGCAGTTACTCTAGGGGAGGATACCATAGGGATACGCAGTATTTT.

The chain joins TRBV12-5 to TRBJ1-1; D might be TRBD1 (6 bases). The CDR3 is 12 residues long. Germline V gene lookup returns CDR1 LGHNT and CDR2 FRNRAP. As DNA, the CDR3 is TGTGCCAGCGGACAGTCGAACACTGAAGCTTTCTTT. Its translation is CASGQSNTEAFF.

The rearrangement links TRBV6-8 to TRBJ1-2, with 8 bases that match TRBD1. There are 14 residues in the CDR3. Germline values: CDR1 MNHGY, CDR2 SAAAGT. Trimming at V came to 6 bases and at J to 4 bases, leaving 7 bases not matched to a gene. In DNA, the CDR3 is TGTGCCAGCAGGGTCCAGGGGGCGAGCTATGGCTACACCTTC. It codes for CASRVQGASYGYTF.

This chain connects TRBV5-1 to TRBJ1-4; 7 positions agree with TRBD1. The germline CDR1 and CDR2 sequences are SGHRS and YFSETQ. With V trimmed by 0 bases and J by 3 bases, 5 bases remained unmatched. This CDR3 is built from 16 residues. The CDR3 spells CASSLEGARANEKLFF. The CDR3 nucleotides read TGCGCCAGCAGCTTGGAGGGGGCGCGGGCTAATGAAAAACTGTTTTTT.

Within the sample, this clone is medium-sized. The V gene is TRBV19, the J gene TRBJ2-3; the D call may be TRBD1 or TRBD2 (5 bases each). CDR1 and CDR2 (germline): LNHDA, SQIVND (reference sequence). The V and J ends lost 10 bases and 3 bases respectively, with 20 bases between them. The CDR3 contains 15 residues. This chain's CDR3 is CATSGSRVQTDTQYF. The CDR3 DNA is TGTGCCACCTCAGGGTCGAGGGTCCAAACAGATACGCAGTATTTT.

The rearrangement links TRBV5-1 to TRBJ2-7; 11 bases line up with TRBD2. CDR3 length: 19 residues. CDR1 and CDR2 from the germline V gene are SGHRS and YFSETQ. The J segment lost 1 base and the V segment lost 0 bases, leaving 12 bases of the junction unmatched. The CDR3 protein is CASSLDASGRTIESYEQYF. DNA of the CDR3: TGCGCCAGCAGCTTGGATGCTAGCGGGAGGACAATTGAATCCTACGAGCAGTACTTC.

V and J are TRBV6-8 and TRBJ2-2, with D tentatively TRBD2 (6 bases). V lost 5 bases, J lost 0 bases, and 13 bases lay in between. The germline CDR1 and CDR2 sequences are MNHGY and SAAAGT. The CDR3 is 16 residues long. CDR3 amino acids: CASSEIASANTGELFF. The CDR3 bases are TGTGCCAGCAGTGAGATTGCTAGCGCGAACACCGGGGAGCTGTTTTTT.

This clone was detected once. V is TRBV23-1 and J is TRBJ2-3; D is possibly TRBD2 (5 bases). TRBV23-1 is marked as an open reading frame, function uncertain. The CDR3 spans 15 residues. The V end was cut by 6 bases, the J end by 6 bases, with 19 bases between. The DNA for the CDR3 is TGCGCCAGCAGCCAAGAAAGGACTGTTGACGATACGCAGTATTTT. Amino acid sequence: CASSQERTVDDTQYF.

The V call is TRBV30, the J call TRBJ1-2; the D is unclear. In germline, CDR1 is GTSNPN, CDR2 SVGIG (reference sequence). The V end was cut by 1 base, the J end by 4 bases, with 10 bases between. There are 13 residues in the CDR3. The CDR3 loop is CAWSGRGLYGYTF. CDR3 coding DNA: TGTGCCTGGAGTGGGAGAGGGCTCTATGGCTACACCTTC.

The V and J genes are TRBV19 and TRBJ2-1; possibly TRBD2 for D (6 bases). This CDR3 has 15 residues. The germline V gene has CDR1 LNHDA and CDR2 SQIVND (reference sequence). Trimming pared 5 bases from V and 2 bases from J, leaving 13 bases between. CDR3 region: CASSSREAAYNEQFF. The CDR3 coding sequence is TGTGCCAGTAGTTCGCGGGAAGCCGCCTACAATGAGCAGTTCTTC.

The chain is built from TRBV6-8 and TRBJ1-3; 7 bases align to TRBD1. Trimming took 0 bases from V and 0 from J; bases not matched to a gene: 11. CDR3 length equals 19 residues. Germline V CDR1 and CDR2: MNHGY, SAAAGT. Written as DNA, the CDR3 is TGTGCCAGCAGTTACTCGTCTCCGGGACAGTTCCACTCTGGAAACACCATATATTTT. This translates into CASSYSSPGQFHSGNTIYF.

The chain joins TRBV18 to TRBJ2-7; TRBD1 matches 8 bases. V was pared by 2 bases and J by 2 bases, with 2 bases of the junction left unmatched. Per the germline V gene, CDR1 is KGHSH and CDR2 is LQKENI. This CDR3 is built from 14 residues. CDR3 sequence (DNA): TGTGCCAGCTCACCAATGGACAGGGCCTACGAGCAGTACTTC. The encoded protein is CASSPMDRAYEQYF.

The V and J genes are TRBV7-5 and TRBJ2-3; the table calls TRBD2, which could not be checked here. TRBV7-5 has pseudogene status. The CDR3 runs to 15 residues. DNA of the CDR3: TGTGCCAGCAGCTTAGGAAGCGGGAGCACAGATACGCAGTATTTT. Translation: CASSLGSGSTDTQYF.